Presented here are 14 T cell receptor beta chains from one specimen sequenced in a study of blood T cell repertoires in COVID-19. Assay used: immunoSEQ multiplex PCR; TCRdb lists only in-frame clones, some missing. The repertoire holds some 40,000 clones, around 87% seen once, with 20% in the top ten. The sequenced sample consisted of peripheral blood. The receptor source for this set is a man between 60 and 75 years old with acute or convalescent COVID-19.

The genes are TRBV28 and TRBJ1-5; D possibly corresponds to TRBD1 (5 bases). This CDR3 contains 15 residues. CDR1 and CDR2 from the germline V gene are MDHEN and SYDVKM. V was trimmed by 6 bases and J by 0 bases, leaving 12 bases between them. The CDR3, as DNA: TGTGCCAGCAGCCCTAGGGGTATTAGCAATCAGCCCCAGCATTTT. It translates to CASSPRGISNQPQHF. Complete variable domain (other parts from reference TRBV28 and TRBJ1-5): DVKVTQSSRYLVKRTGEKVFLECVQDMDHENMFWYRQDPGLGLRLIYFSYDVKMKEKGDIPEGYSVSREKKERFSLILESASTNQTSMYLCASSPRGISNQPQHFGDGTRLSIL.

The chain links TRBV27 to TRBJ2-2, with no clear D. Germline V gives CDR1 MNHEY, CDR2 SMNVEV (reference sequence). The length of the CDR3 is 16 residues. V was clipped by 7 bases and J by 2 bases, with 17 bases between them. CDR3: CASTRGSVANTGELFF. In nucleotides, the CDR3 is TGTGCCAGCACCCGAGGTTCTGTAGCAAACACCGGGGAGCTGTTTTTT.

V is TRBV19 and J is TRBJ2-7, with 9 bases fitting TRBD1. This CDR3 region has 13 residues. Germline CDR1 and CDR2: LNHDA and SQIVND (reference sequence). Unmatched junction bases numbered 4, after V lost 8 bases and J lost 2 bases. This CDR3 reads CASGTGIPYEQYF. In DNA, the CDR3 is TGTGCCAGTGGGACAGGGATCCCCTACGAGCAGTACTTC.

The chain uses TRBV2 and TRBJ2-1; D remains unclear. V was shortened by 6 bases and J by 4 bases, with 4 bases between the two germline ends. Germline V gene lookup returns CDR1 SNHLY and CDR2 FYNNEI. The CDR3 consists of 11 residues. CDR3 DNA sequence: TGTGCCAGCAGGCTATACAATGAGCAGTTCTTC. Translated: CASRLYNEQFF.

The chain links TRBV3-1 (or the pseudogene TRBV3-2) to TRBJ1-2; D may be TRBD1 (6 bases). CDR1 LGHDT and CDR2 YNNKEL come from the germline V gene (reference sequence). Trimming took 5 bases from V and 7 from J, leaving 14 bases between them. This CDR3 region has 13 residues. The CDR3 DNA reads TGTGCCAGCAGCAGGGGGGGACCTATTGGCTACACCTTC. Translation: CASSRGGPIGYTF.

This clone showed up just once. The chain joins TRBV10-2 to TRBJ1-1; no clear D gene. This CDR3 has 15 amino acids. Germline loops: CDR1 WSHSY, CDR2 SAAADI. Trimming took off 6 bases at V and 2 bases at J, with 16 bases between the two ends. This CDR3 is CASRNTRWRNTEAFF. CDR3 sequence (DNA): TGCGCCAGCAGGAATACACGGTGGAGAAACACTGAAGCTTTCTTT.

The rearrangement uses TRBV9 and TRBJ2-1; 9 nucleotides line up with TRBD2. Looked up from germline, CDR1 is SGDLS and CDR2 is YYNGEE. The CDR3 has 16 residues. The V and J ends lost 0 bases and 5 bases, in that order; junction bases with no gene match: 6. CDR3 in DNA: TGTGCCAGCAGCGTAGGGGCTAGCGGGACGGACAATGAGCAGTTCTTC. Encoded protein: CASSVGASGTDNEQFF. Full variable domain (outside the CDR3, taken from reference TRBV9 and TRBJ2-1): DSGVTQTPKHLITATGQRVTLRCSPRSGDLSVYWYQQSLDQGLQFLIQYYNGEERAKGNILERFSAQQFPDLHSELNLSSLELGDSALYFCASSVGASGTDNEQFFGPGTRLTVL.

J is TRBJ1-2 and V is TRBV6-5; D may be TRBD1 (5 bases). Germline V gene data show CDR1 as MNHEY and CDR2 as SVGAGI. CDR3 length equals 15 residues. Trimming pared 8 bases from V and 0 bases from J, leaving 16 bases between. The chain's CDR3 is CASAPGTGANYGYTF. DNA for the CDR3: TGTGCCAGCGCTCCCGGGACGGGGGCTAACTATGGCTACACCTTC.

The chain uses TRBV18 and TRBJ1-2; D is possibly TRBD1 (6 bases). V shed 3 bases and J shed 2 bases, with 19 bases lying between them. The CDR3 has 17 residues. Germline V gene lookup returns CDR1 KGHSH and CDR2 LQKENI. The CDR3: CASSPSTRTGSNYGYTF. CDR3 bases: TGTGCCAGCTCACCGAGCACGCGAACAGGGTCAAACTATGGCTACACCTTC. Looking up the rest from reference TRBV18 and TRBJ1-2 gives the full variable domain: NAGVMQNPRHLVRRRGQEARLRCSPMKGHSHVYWYRQLPEEGLKFMVYLQKENIIDESGMPKERFSAEFPKEGPSILRIQQVVRGDSAAYFCASSPSTRTGSNYGYTFGSGTRLTVV.

This sequence joins TRBV5-5 and TRBJ2-4, with TRBD1 identical over 7 bases. The trim removed 3 bases at V and 12 bases at J, leaving 9 bases unmatched. CDR3 length: 13 amino acids. CDR1 and CDR2 (germline): SGHKS, YYEKEE (reference sequence). The CDR3 spells CASSSGTAPHQYF. In DNA, the CDR3 is TGTGCCAGCAGCTCCGGGACAGCCCCTCATCAGTACTTC.

J is TRBJ2-2 and V is TRBV5-8; 10 bases fit TRBD1. Germline V gene lookup returns CDR1 SGHTS and CDR2 YDEGEE. V lost 0 bases, J lost 4 bases, and 6 bases stayed unmatched. This CDR3 contains 17 residues. CDR3 nucleotide sequence: TGTGCCAGCAGCTTGGTTATCGGGACAGGGGTCACCGGGGAGCTGTTTTTT. This codes for CASSLVIGTGVTGELFF.

The chain employs TRBV7-2 and TRBJ2-3; TRBD2 matches at 10 bases. The CDR3 runs to 16 residues. The trim removed 4 bases at V and 1 base at J, leaving 5 bases unmatched. Germline loops: CDR1 SGHTA, CDR2 FQGNSA. CDR3 loop: CASSSLTSGGTDTQYF. CDR3 nucleotide sequence: TGTGCCAGCAGCTCGTTAACTAGCGGGGGCACAGATACGCAGTATTTT.

This chain connects TRBV7-8 to TRBJ2-5; a possible D gene is TRBD1 (6 bases). Germline V gene sequence: CDR1 SGHVS, CDR2 FQNEAQ. Trimming took 5 bases from V and 5 from J, leaving 15 bases between them. CDR3 length equals 14 residues. DNA for the CDR3: TGTGCCAGCAGCCTTCCAGGGGCGGTTGAGACCCAGTACTTC. Its translation is CASSLPGAVETQYF.

The J gene is TRBJ2-5, the V gene TRBV29-1; no firm D call. Germline CDR1 and CDR2: SQVTM and ANQGSEA. CDR3 length equals 12 residues. Deletions cut 5 bases from V and 4 bases from J, with 11 bases between. The CDR3 is CSVNPMRETQYF. CDR3 DNA sequence: TGCAGCGTTAACCCGATGAGAGAGACCCAGTACTTC.